This T cell receptor beta chain was documented in a study of cytomegalovirus exposure and HLA in healthy donors. V gave up 4 bases and J gave up 6 bases, with 10 bases separating them. Germline values: CDR1 SGDLS, CDR2 YYNGEE. The CDR3 contains 12 residues. This PCR relied on a set of 60 Vbeta primers and 13 Jbeta primers. Method: immunoSEQ multiplex PCR; TCRdb's copy keeps in-frame clones and lacks some. The sample consists of roughly 150,000 clones, around four fifths of them appearing once. Sequencing was performed on PBMCs. This clonotype was sampled from a boy younger than 10 in good health and CMV-seronegative. The chain uses TRBV9 and TRBJ1-2; D call uncertain. This CDR3 reads CASSLRHDGYTF. The CDR3 nucleotides are TGTGCCAGCAGCTTGCGACACGATGGCTACACCTTC.